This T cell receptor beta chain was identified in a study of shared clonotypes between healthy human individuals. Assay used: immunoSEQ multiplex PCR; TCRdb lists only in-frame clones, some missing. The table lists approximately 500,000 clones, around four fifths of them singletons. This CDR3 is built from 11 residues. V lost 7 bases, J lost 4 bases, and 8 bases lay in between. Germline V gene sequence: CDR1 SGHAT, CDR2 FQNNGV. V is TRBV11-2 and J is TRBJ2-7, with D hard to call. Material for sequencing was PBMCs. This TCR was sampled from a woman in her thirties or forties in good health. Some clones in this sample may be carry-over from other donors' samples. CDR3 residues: CASKRSYEQYF. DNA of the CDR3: TGTGCCAGCAAAAGATCGTACGAGCAGTACTTC.